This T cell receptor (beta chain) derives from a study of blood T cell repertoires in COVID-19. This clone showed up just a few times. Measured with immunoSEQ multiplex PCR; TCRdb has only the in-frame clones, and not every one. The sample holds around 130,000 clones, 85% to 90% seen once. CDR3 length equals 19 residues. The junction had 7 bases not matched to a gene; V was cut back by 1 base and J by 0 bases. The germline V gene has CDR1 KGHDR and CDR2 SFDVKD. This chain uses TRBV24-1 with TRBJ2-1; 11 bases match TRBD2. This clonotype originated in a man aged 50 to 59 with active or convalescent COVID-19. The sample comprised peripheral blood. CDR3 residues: CATSDFSSGRHSSYNEQFF. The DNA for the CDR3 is TGTGCCACCAGTGATTTTTCTAGCGGGAGGCACAGCTCCTACAATGAGCAGTTCTTC.